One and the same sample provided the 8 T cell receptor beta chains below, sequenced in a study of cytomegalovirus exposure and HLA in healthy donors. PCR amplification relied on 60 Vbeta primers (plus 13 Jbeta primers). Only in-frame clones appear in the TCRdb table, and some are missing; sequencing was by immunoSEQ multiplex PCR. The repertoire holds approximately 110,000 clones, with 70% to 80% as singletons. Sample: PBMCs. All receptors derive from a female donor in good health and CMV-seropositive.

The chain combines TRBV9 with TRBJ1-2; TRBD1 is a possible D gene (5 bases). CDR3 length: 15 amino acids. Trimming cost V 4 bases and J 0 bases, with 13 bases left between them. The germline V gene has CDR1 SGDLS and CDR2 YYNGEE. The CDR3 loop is CASSPQGTSNYGYTF. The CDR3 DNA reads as TGTGCCAGCAGCCCCCAGGGTACGTCTAACTATGGCTACACCTTC.

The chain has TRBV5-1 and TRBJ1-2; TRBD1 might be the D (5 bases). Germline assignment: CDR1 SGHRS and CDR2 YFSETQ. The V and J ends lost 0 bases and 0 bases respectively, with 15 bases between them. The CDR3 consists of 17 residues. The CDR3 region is CASSLAVVEGPNYGYTF. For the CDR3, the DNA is TGCGCCAGCAGCTTGGCGGTGGTGGAGGGACCTAACTATGGCTACACCTTC.

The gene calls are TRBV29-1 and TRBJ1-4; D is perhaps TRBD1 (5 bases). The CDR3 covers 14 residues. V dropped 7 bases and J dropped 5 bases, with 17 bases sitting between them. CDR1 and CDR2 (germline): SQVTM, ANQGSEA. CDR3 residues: CSAGPGLRNEKLFF. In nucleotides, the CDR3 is TGCAGCGCCGGACCGGGACTGAGAAATGAAAAACTGTTTTTT.

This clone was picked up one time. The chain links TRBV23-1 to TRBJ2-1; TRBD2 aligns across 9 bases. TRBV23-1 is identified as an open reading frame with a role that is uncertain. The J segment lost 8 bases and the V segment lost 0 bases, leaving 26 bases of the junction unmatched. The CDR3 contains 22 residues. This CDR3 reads CASSQSPPTGRGYSSGIHEQFF. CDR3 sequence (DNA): TGCGCCAGCAGTCAATCCCCTCCGACGGGAAGGGGTTATTCTAGCGGGATACATGAGCAGTTCTTC.

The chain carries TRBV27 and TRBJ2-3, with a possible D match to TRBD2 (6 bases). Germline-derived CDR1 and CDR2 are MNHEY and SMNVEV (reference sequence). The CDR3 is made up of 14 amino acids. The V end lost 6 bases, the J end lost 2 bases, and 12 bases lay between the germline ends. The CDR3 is CASSTPGLTDTQYF. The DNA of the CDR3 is TGTGCCAGCAGCACTCCGGGACTCACAGATACGCAGTATTTT.

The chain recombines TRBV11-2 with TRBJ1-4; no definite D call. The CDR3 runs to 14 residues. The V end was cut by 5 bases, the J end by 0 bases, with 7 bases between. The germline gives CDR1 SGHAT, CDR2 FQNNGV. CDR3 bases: TGTGCCAGCAGCGTCAGATCAACTAATGAAAAACTGTTTTTT. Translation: CASSVRSTNEKLFF.

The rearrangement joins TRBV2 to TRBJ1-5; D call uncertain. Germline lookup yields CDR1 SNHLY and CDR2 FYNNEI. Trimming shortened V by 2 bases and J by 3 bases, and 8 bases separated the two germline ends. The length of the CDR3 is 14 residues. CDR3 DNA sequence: TGTGCCAGCAGTGAATTACAGCTCAATCAGCCCCAGCATTTT. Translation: CASSELQLNQPQHF.

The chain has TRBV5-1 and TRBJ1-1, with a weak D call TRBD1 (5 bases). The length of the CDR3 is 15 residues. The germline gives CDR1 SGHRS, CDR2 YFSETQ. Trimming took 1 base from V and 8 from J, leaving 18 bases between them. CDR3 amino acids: CASSLPQGKIGEAFF. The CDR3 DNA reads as TGCGCCAGCAGCTTGCCTCAGGGTAAGATTGGAGAAGCTTTCTTT.